These 6 T cell receptor beta chains were sequenced from one sample in a study of control samples from healthy donors and cancer patients. TCRdb's copy holds only in-frame clones and misses some; the assay was immunoSEQ multiplex PCR. This sample yields about 130,000 clones, of which under 95% are seen a single time; approximately 9% belongs to the top ten. The sample was blood. These receptor sequences come from a man between 18 and 29 years old in good health.

This clone was recorded a few times. This chain joins TRBV18 and TRBJ1-6; D gene uncertain. The ends were cut back, 1 base at V and 6 bases at J, with 7 bases in the middle. The V gene's germline CDR1 is KGHSH and CDR2 LQKENI. The CDR3 is 14 amino acids. The CDR3 region is CASSPRGSNSPLHF. CDR3 sequence (DNA): TGTGCCAGCTCACCACGGGGAAGTAATTCACCCCTCCACTTT.

The rearrangement links TRBV5-6 to TRBJ2-1; D gene unclear. Germline V CDR1 and CDR2: SGHDT, YYEEEE. The V gene lost 0 bases and the J gene lost 0 bases, with 7 bases spanning the gap. The CDR3 covers 15 residues. CDR3: CASSLGTSSYNEQFF. The CDR3 DNA sequence: TGTGCCAGCAGCTTGGGGACCAGCTCCTACAATGAGCAGTTCTTC.

This chain links TRBV5-1 with TRBJ2-1, with 9 bases lining up with TRBD2. CDR1 and CDR2 from the germline V gene are SGHRS and YFSETQ. V lost 6 bases to trimming and J lost 4 bases; unmatched junction nucleotides: 8. The CDR3 has 15 amino acids. The CDR3 reads CASKPRGGAYNEQFF. CDR3 in DNA: TGCGCCAGCAAACCTCGCGGGGGGGCGTACAATGAGCAGTTCTTC.

CDR3 sequence: CASTITVRGGLNEQFF. The CDR3 region has the DNA TGTGCCAGTACCATAACCGTTAGGGGGGGCCTGAATGAGCAGTTCTTC. The chain is built from TRBV19 and TRBJ2-1; a possible D gene is TRBD2 (7 bases). Germline loops: CDR1 LNHDA, CDR2 SQIVND (reference sequence). The CDR3 extends over 16 amino acids. V was shortened by 7 bases and J by 7 bases, with 23 bases between the two germline ends.

The rearrangement joins TRBV30 to TRBJ1-5, with D unresolved. This CDR3 region has 12 residues. Germline CDR1 GTSNPN, CDR2 SVGIG (reference sequence). The V gene lost 1 base and the J gene lost 4 bases, with 5 bases spanning the gap. For the CDR3, the DNA is TGTGCCTGGAGTGAACAAAATCAGCCCCAGCATTTT. Translation: CAWSEQNQPQHF.

The CDR3 bases are TGTGCCAGTACCGACTGGGACAGGGAACCCAACGATGGCTACACCTTC. As protein: CASTDWDREPNDGYTF. The chain recombines TRBV19 with TRBJ1-2, with 9 bases fitting TRBD1. Germline lookup yields CDR1 LNHDA and CDR2 SQIVND (reference sequence). With V trimmed by 7 bases and J by 6 bases, 15 bases remained unmatched. The CDR3 covers 16 residues.